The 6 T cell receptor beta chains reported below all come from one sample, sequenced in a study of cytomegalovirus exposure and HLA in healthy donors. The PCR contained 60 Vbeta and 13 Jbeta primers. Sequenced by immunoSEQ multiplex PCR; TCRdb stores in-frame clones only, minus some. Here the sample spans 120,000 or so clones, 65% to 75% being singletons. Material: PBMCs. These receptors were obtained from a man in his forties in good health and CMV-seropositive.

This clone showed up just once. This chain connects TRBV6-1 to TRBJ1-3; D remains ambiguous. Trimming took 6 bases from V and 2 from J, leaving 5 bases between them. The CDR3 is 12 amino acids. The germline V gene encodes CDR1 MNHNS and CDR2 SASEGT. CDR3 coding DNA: TGTGCCAGCAGGGGCCCTGGAAACACCATATATTTT. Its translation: CASRGPGNTIYF.

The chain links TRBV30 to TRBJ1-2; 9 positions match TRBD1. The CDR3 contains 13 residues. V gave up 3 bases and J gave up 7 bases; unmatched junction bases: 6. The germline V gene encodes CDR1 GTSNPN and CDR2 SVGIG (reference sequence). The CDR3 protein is CAWSRDREFGYTF. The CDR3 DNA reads TGTGCCTGGAGCAGGGACAGGGAGTTTGGCTACACCTTC. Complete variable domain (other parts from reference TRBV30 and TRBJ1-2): SQTIHQWPATLVQPVGSPLSLECTVEGTSNPNLYWYRQAAGRGLQLLFYSVGIGQISSEVPQNLSASRPQDRQFILSSKKLLLSDSGFYLCAWSRDREFGYTFGSGTRLTVV.

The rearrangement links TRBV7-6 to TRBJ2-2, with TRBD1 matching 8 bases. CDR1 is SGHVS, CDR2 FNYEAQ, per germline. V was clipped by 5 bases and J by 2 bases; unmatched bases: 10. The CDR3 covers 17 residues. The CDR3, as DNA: TGTGCCAGCAGCACCCCGACAGGGGCCTTCAACACCGGGGAGCTGTTTTTT. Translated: CASSTPTGAFNTGELFF.

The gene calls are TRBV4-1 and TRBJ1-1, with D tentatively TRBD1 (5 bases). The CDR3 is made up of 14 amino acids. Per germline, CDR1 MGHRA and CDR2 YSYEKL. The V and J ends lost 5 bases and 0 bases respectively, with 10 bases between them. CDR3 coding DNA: TGCGCCAGCAGCTTACAGGAACTGAACACTGAAGCTTTCTTT. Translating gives CASSLQELNTEAFF.

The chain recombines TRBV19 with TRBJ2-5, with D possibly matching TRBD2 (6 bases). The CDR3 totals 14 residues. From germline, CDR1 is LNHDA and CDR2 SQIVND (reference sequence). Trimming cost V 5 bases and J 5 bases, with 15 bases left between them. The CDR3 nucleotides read TGTGCCAGTAGTTCAACGGGAGCTACGGAGACCCAGTACTTC. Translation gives CASSSTGATETQYF.

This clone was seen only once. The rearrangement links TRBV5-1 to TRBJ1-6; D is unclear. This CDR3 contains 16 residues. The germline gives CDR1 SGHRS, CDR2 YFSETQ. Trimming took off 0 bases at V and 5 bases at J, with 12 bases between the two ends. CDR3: CASSLVGPRDNSPLHF. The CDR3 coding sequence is TGCGCCAGCAGCTTGGTTGGGCCGAGGGATAATTCACCCCTCCACTTT. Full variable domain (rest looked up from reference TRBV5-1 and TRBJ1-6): KAGVTQTPRYLIKTRGQQVTLSCSPISGHRSVSWYQQTPGQGLQFLFEYFSETQRNKGNFPGRFSGRQFSNSRSEMNVSTLELGDSALYLCASSLVGPRDNSPLHFGNGTRLTVT.